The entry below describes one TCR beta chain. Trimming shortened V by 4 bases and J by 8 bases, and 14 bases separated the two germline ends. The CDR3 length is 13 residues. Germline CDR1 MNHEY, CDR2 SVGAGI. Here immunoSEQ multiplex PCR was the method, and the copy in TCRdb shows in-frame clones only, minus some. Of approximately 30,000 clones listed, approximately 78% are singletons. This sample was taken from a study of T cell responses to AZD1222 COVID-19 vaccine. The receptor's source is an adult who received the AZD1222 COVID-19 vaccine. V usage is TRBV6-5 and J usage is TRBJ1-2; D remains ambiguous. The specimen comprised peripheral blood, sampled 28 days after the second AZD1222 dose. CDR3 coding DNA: TGTGCCAGCAGTTCCGGGCCCTCCGGGGGCTACACCTTC. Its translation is CASSSGPSGGYTF.